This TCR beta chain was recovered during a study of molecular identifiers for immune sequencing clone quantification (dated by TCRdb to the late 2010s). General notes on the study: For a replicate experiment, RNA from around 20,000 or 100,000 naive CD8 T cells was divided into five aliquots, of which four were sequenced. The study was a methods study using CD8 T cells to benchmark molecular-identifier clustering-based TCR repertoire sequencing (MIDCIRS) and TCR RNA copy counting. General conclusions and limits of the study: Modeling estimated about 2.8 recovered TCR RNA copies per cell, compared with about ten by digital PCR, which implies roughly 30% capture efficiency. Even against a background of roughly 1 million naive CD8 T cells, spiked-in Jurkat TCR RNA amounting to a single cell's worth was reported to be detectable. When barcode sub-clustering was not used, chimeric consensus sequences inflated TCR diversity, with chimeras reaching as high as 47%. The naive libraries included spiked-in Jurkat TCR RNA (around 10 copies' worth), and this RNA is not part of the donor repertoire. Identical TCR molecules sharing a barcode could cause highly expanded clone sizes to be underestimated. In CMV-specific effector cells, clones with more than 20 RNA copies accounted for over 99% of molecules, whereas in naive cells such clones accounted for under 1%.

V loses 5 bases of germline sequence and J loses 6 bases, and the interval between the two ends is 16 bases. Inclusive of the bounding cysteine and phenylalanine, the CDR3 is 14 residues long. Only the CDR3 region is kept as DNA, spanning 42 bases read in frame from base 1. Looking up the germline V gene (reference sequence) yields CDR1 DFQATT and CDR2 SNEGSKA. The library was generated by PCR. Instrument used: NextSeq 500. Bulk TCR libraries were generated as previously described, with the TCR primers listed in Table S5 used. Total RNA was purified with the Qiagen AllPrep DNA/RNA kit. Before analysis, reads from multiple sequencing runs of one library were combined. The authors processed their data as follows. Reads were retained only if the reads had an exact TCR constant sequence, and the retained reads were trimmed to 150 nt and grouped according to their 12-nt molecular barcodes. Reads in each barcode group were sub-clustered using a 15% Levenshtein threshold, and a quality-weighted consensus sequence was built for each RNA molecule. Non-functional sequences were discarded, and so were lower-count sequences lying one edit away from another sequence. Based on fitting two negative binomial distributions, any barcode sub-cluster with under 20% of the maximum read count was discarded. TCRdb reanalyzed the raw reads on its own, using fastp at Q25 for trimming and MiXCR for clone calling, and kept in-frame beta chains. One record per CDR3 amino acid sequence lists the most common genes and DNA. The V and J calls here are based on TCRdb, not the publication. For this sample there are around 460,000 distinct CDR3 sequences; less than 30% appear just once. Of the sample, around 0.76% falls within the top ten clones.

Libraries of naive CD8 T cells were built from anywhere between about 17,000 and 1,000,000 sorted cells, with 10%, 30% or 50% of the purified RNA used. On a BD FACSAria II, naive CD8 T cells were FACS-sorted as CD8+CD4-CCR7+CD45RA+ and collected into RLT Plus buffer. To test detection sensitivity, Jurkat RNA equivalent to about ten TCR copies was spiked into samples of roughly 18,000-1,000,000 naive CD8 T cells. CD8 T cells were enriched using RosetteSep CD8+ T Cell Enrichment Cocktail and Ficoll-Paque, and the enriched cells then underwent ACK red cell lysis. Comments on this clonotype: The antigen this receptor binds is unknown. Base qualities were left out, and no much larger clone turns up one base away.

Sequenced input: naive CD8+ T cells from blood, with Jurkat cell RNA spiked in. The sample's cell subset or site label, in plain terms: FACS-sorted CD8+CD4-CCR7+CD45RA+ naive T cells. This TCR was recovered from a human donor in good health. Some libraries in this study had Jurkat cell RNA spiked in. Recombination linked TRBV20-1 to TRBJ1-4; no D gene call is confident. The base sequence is TGCAGTGCTCGGTTAGAGACACGATATGAAAAACTGTTTTTT. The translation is CSARLETRYEKLFF.